This TCR beta chain was observed in a study of cytomegalovirus exposure and HLA in healthy donors. PCR amplification relied on 60 Vbeta primers (plus 13 Jbeta primers). Per the original data handling: A later analysis tallied 80 million to 100 million unique TCR beta chains, approximately 10 million of them shared. TCRdb's copy holds only in-frame clones and misses some; the assay was immunoSEQ multiplex PCR. For V, J and clone size, that table is used; D and trimming come from the DNA. Its listing shows about 62,000 clones. The donors, nominally healthy at sampling, likely had unrecorded immune exposures. Study-level results: Relative to the approximately 660-donor mean, N-insertions were reportedly fewer in an Asian-associated ancestry cluster in a later analysis. With DRB1 most and HLA-C fewest, TCR association rates differed between HLA loci in a later analysis.

In regard to this clone: Its antigen is unknown.

The clonotype comes from a man aged 30 to 45 in good health and CMV-seropositive. Specimen: PBMCs.

The CDR3 region is CASSRLAGDTDTQYF. CDR3 sequence (DNA): TGTGCCAGCAGTCGGCTAGCGGGGGACACAGATACGCAGTATTTT. The chain employs TRBV25-1 and TRBJ2-3, with 10 bases lining up with TRBD2. V gave up 5 bases and J gave up 2 bases; unmatched junction bases: 4. CDR1 and CDR2 from the germline V gene are MGHDK and SYGVNS. The CDR3 covers 15 residues.